The 3 T cell receptor beta chains below were found in one sample sequenced in a study of blood T cell repertoires in COVID-19. Method: immunoSEQ multiplex PCR; TCRdb's copy keeps in-frame clones and lacks some. The sample yields about 90,000 clones, 70% to 90% seen once. The sequenced material came from peripheral blood. These receptors were collected from a man between 60 and 70 years old with acute or convalescent COVID-19.

CDR3 sequence reads: CASSQGGNQPQHF. The CDR3 DNA reads as TGCGCCAGTTCACAGGGTGGAAATCAGCCCCAGCATTTT. The rearrangement joins TRBV5-1 to TRBJ1-5; tentatively, D is TRBD1 (6 bases). Germline assignment: CDR1 SGHRS and CDR2 YFSETQ. V dropped 8 bases and J dropped 4 bases, with 13 bases sitting between them. CDR3 length: 13 residues.

In DNA form, the CDR3 reads TGTGCCAGCAGTAACCCAGGACTAGCGGGGAACGAGCAGTACTTC. The encoded protein is CASSNPGLAGNEQYF. The chain is built from TRBV6-1 and TRBJ2-7, with TRBD2 matching over 12 bases. The trim removed 5 bases at V and 5 bases at J, leaving 7 bases unmatched. Germline CDR1 MNHNS, CDR2 SASEGT. This CDR3 comprises 15 residues.

The chain has TRBV6-6 and TRBJ2-2; 12 nucleotides line up with TRBD2. This CDR3 comprises 16 residues. Germline assignment: CDR1 MNHNY and CDR2 SVGAGI (reference sequence). J was trimmed by 8 bases and V by 6 bases; bases with no gene match: 10. CDR3: CASSRTTSGGVGELFF. The DNA of the CDR3 is TGTGCCAGCAGCCGGACGACTAGCGGGGGCGTGGGGGAGCTGTTTTTT.